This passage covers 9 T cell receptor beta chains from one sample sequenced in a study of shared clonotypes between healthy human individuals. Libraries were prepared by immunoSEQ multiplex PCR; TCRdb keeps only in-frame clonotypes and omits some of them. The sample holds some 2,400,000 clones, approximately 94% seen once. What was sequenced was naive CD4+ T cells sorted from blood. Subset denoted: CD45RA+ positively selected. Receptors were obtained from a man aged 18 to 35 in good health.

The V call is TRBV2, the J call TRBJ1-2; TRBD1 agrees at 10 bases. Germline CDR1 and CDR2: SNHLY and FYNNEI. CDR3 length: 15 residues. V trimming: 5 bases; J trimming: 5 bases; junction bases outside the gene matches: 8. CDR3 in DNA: TGTGCCAGCAGTCCTGGACAGGGGGGGTGGTATGGCTACACCTTC. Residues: CASSPGQGGWYGYTF.

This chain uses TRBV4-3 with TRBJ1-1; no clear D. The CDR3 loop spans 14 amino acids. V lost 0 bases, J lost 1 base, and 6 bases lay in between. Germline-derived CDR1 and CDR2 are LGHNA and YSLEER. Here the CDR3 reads CASSQEPTNTEAFF. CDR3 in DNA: TGCGCCAGCAGCCAAGAGCCCACGAACACTGAAGCTTTCTTT.

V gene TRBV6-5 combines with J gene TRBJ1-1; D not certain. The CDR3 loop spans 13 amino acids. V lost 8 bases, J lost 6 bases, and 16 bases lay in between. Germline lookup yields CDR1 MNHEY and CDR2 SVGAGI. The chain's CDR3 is CASVMFQGSEAFF. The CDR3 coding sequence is TGTGCCAGCGTGATGTTCCAAGGCTCTGAAGCTTTCTTT.

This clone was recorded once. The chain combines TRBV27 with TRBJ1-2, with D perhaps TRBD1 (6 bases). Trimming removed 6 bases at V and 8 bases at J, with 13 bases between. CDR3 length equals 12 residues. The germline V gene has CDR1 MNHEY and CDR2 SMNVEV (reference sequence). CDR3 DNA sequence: TGTGCCAGCAGCCGAACAGGGTTGGGCTACACCTTC. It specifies CASSRTGLGYTF.

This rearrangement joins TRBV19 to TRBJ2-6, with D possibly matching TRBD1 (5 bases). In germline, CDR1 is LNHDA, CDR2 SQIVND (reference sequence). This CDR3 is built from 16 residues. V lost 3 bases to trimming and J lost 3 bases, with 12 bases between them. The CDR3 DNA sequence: TGTGCCAGTAGTATTGACAGCCCTCTTGGGGCCAACGTCCTGACTTTC. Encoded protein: CASSIDSPLGANVLTF.

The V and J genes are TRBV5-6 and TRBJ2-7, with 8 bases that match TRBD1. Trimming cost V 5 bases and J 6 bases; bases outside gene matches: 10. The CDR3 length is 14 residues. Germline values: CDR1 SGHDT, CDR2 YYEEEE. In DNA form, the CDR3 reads TGTGCCAGCAGAGATAGGACAGGGTATTCCGAGCAGTACTTC. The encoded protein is CASRDRTGYSEQYF.

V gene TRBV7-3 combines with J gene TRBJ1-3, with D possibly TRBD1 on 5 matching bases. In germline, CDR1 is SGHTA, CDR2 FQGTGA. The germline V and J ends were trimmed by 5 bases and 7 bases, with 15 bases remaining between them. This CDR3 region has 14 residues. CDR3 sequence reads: CASSESGLFNTIYF. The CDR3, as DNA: TGTGCCAGCAGCGAATCGGGACTGTTCAACACCATATATTTT.

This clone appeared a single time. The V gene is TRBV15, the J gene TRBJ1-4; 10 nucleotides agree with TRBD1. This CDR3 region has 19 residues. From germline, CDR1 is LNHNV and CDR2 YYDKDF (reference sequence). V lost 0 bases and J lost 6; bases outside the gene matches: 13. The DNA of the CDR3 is TGTGCCACCAGCAGAGATCGCCGGGACAGGGGAATATTGGATGAAAAACTGTTTTTT. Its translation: CATSRDRRDRGILDEKLFF.

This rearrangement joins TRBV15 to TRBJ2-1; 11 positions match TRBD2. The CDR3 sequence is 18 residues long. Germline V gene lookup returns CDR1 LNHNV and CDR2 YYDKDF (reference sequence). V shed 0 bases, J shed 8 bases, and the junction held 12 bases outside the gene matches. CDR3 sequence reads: CATSRDVLAGGKGYEQFF. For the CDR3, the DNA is TGTGCCACCAGCAGAGATGTCCTAGCGGGGGGAAAGGGCTATGAGCAGTTCTTC.